This T cell receptor beta chain emerged from a study of metastatic and nonmetastatic thyroid tumors. Study-wide context: Malignant thyroid and benign thyroid patients provided blood and tumor or nodule tissue whose repertoires were compared.

This clone occurred many times. Thyroid surgery had not been preceded by any treatment in any patient. TCRdb re-analyzed the PCR reads through MiXCR. The table shows about 42,000 clones, with around an eighth occurring only once. Germline CDR1 SGHTA, CDR2 FQGNSA. The CDR3 length is 14 residues. V was shortened by 6 bases and J by 3 bases, with 14 bases between the two germline ends. Sequences were obtained from blood. The V and J genes are TRBV7-2 and TRBJ2-5; D tentatively reads TRBD1 or TRBD2 (5 bases each). This receptor was obtained from a male donor with papillary thyroid cancer or a benign thyroid nodule (not recorded which). Some clones in this sample may be carry-over from other donors' samples. The chain's CDR3 is CASSFGTTEETQYF. The CDR3 region has the DNA TGTGCCAGCAGTTTTGGGACCACCGAAGAGACCCAGTACTTC.